The clone carrying this TCR beta chain appeared a few times. One entry per CDR3 protein results from TCRdb running MiXCR on the RT-PCR reads. The data hold around 700,000 distinct CDR3 sequences, with approximately 15% observed a single time. The CDR3 extends over 14 amino acids. Germline values: CDR1 SGHNT, CDR2 YYREEE (reference sequence). The junction had 5 bases not matched to a gene; V was cut back by 1 base and J by 5 bases. This TCR derives from a female donor in good health, serving as a healthy control. Sequencing input: memory CD4+ T cells from blood. The chain couples TRBV5-4 to TRBJ2-7, with 8 bases fitting TRBD2. The CDR3 here is CASSLSGGSDEQYF. In DNA, the CDR3 is TGTGCCAGCAGCTTGAGCGGGGGATCTGACGAGCAGTACTTC.